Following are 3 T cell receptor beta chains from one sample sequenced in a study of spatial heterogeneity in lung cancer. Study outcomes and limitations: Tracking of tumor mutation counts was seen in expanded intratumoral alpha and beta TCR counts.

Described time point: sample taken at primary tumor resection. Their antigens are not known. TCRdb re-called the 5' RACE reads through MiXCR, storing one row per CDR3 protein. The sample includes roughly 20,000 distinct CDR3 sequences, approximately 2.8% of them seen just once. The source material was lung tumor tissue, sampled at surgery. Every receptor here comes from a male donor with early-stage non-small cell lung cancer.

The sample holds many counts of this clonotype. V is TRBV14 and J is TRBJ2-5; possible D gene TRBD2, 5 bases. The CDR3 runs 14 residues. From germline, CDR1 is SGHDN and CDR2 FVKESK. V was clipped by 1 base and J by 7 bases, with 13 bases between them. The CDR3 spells CASSQVIGVRTQYF. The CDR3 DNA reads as TGTGCCAGCAGCCAAGTTATCGGGGTTCGGACCCAGTACTTC.

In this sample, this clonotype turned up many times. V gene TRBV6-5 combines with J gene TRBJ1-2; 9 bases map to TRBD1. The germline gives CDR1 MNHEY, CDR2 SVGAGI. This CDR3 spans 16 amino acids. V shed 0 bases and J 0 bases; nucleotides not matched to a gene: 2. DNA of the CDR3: TGTGCCAGCAGTTACTCGAGGGACAGGGCTAACTATGGCTACACCTTC. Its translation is CASSYSRDRANYGYTF.

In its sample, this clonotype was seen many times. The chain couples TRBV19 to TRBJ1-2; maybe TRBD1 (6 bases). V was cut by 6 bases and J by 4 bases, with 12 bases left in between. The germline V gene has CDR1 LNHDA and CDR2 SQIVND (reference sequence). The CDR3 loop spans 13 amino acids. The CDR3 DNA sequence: TGTGCCAGTAGGTTCGGGGGCTCCTATGGCTACACCTTC. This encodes CASRFGGSYGYTF.